This T cell receptor (beta chain) was identified during a study of lymphopenia after photon versus proton radiotherapy. Study-wide points: Survival link was tested only in deceased patients; proton benefit remains a possibility.

The data were produced by immunoSEQ multiplex PCR, yet TCRdb's version contains in-frame clones alone and is incomplete. The sample holds approximately 22,000 clones, about 82% seen once. Trimming removed 8 bases from V and 8 bases from J, with 18 bases in between. Germline loops: CDR1 MNHEY, CDR2 SVGAGI. The CDR3 totals 14 residues. As concerns this clone: The antigen remains undetermined.

The clonotype was recovered from a woman in her seventies with pancreatic cancer. This specimen consisted of peripheral blood, obtained from a patient treated with proton-based radiotherapy. The chain recombines TRBV6-5 with TRBJ1-4; no clear D. Written as DNA, the CDR3 is TGTGCCAGCTCAGTCGAGTCGAACCTCGAAAAACTGTTTTTT. It codes for CASSVESNLEKLFF.